This TCR beta chain derives from a study of T cells in Graves' hyperthyroidism and ophthalmopathy. The study's findings and limits: Most clonotypes expanded in the thyroid (above 0.001) were also present in blood. The model's output predicted ophthalmopathy at a median of around 7 months prior to onset. Through a model of 13 V-J features, ophthalmopathy was separated from stable hyperthyroidism.

This CDR3 is built from 16 residues. Per germline, CDR1 LGHNA and CDR2 YSLEER. V gave up 3 bases and J gave up 2 bases; unmatched junction bases: 8. The investigators amplified TCR beta CDR3 regions from RNA transcripts. A set of HTBI primers served as the primers for a first-round RT-PCR of the TCR CDR3. TCRdb re-called the multiplex PCR reads through MiXCR, storing one row per CDR3 protein. Altogether hundreds of thousands of distinct CDR3 sequences are present, 15% to 19% being singletons, with the ten largest covering 13% to 15%. The sample holds many counts of this clonotype. No antigen is known for it.

This receptor was identified in a woman under 30 with Graves' hyperthyroidism. The chain carries TRBV4-3 and TRBJ2-3; 7 nucleotides agree with TRBD1. Sample: blood. The CDR3 loop reads CASSQGTGQNTDTQYF. CDR3 nucleotide sequence: TGCGCCAGCAGCCAGGGAACGGGACAGAACACAGATACGCAGTATTTT.